This T cell receptor (beta chain) was identified in a study of spatial heterogeneity in lung cancer. Study-wide background: The library had UMIs, and each TCR and UMI pair averaged more than ten raw reads.

Time point here: sample taken at primary tumor resection. This clonotype was seen repeatedly, ten times or more. Trimming cost V 6 bases and J 11 bases; bases outside gene matches: 10. The CDR3 covers 12 residues. The germline V gene has CDR1 MNHEY and CDR2 SVGAGI. TCRdb ran MiXCR on the 5' RACE reads and lists one entry per CDR3 protein. The profile covers about 5,500 distinct CDR3 sequences, with 3% to 5% appearing a single time and around 13% taken by the ten largest. The genes are TRBV6-5 and TRBJ2-7, with 7 bases matching TRBD2. This clonotype was sampled from a male donor with early-stage non-small cell lung cancer. Sequencing was performed on normal lung tissue next to the tumor, taken at surgery. The CDR3 coding sequence is TGTGCCAGCAGCCAGGGAGGGACGATTGAGTACTTC. Translation: CASSQGGTIEYF.